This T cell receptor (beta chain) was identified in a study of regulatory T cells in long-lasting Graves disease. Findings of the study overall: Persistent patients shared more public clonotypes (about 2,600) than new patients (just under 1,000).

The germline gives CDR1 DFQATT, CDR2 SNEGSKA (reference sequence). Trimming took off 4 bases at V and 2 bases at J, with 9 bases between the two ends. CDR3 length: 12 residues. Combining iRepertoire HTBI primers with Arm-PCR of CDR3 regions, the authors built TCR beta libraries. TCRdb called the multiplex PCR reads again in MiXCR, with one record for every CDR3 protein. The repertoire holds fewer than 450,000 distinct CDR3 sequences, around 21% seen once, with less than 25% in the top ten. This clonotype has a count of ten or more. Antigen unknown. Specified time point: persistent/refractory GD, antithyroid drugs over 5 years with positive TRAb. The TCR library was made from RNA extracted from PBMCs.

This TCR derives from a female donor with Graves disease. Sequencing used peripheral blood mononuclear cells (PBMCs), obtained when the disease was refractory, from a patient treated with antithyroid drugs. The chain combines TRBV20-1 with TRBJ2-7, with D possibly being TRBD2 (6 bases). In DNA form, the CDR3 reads TGCAGTGCTAAGCGGGCGGCCTACGAGCAGTACTTC. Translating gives CSAKRAAYEQYF.